This T cell receptor (beta chain) was recorded in a study of T cell responses to AZD1222 COVID-19 vaccine. Using immunoSEQ multiplex PCR, the repertoire was profiled, and TCRdb retains in-frame clones only, with some absent. The table lists tens of thousands of clones, roughly 90% of them singletons. In this sample, this clone turned up once. The antigen is unknown. This CDR3 is built from 12 residues. V was clipped by 8 bases and J by 1 base, with 6 bases between them. Germline V gene data show CDR1 as MNHEY and CDR2 as SVGAGI. Regarding the study as a whole: Regions 160-218 and 743-854 held dominance among vaccine-associated CD4 TCRs, which spanned spike. Nearly half of the spike-specific TCRs reportedly recognize variant regions that carry no mutations.

The chain uses TRBV6-5 and TRBJ1-5; D is ambiguous. The sequenced sample was peripheral blood, obtained on day 0 of AZD1222 vaccination. The clonotype comes from an adult in good health. The CDR3 region is CASGLSNQPQHF. The CDR3 DNA is TGTGCCAGCGGGTTGAGCAATCAGCCCCAGCATTTT.